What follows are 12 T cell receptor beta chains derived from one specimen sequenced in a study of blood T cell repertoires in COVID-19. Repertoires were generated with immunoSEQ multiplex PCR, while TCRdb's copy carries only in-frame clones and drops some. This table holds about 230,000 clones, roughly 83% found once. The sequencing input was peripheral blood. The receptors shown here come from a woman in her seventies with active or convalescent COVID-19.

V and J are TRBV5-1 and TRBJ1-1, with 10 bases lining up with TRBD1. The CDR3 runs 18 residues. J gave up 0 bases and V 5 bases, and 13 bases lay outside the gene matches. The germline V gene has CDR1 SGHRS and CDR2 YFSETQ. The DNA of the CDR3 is TGCGCCAGCAGTTCTCCGGGACAGGGGACGTTCATGAACACTGAAGCTTTCTTT. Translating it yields CASSSPGQGTFMNTEAFF.

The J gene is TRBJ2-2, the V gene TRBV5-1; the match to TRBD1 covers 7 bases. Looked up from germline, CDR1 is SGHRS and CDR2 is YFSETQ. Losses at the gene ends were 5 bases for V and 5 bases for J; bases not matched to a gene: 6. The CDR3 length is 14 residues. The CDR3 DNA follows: TGCGCCAGCAGTCTGTTACAGGGGACCGGGGAGCTGTTTTTT. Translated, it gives CASSLLQGTGELFF.

For the CDR3, the DNA is TGCGCCAGCAGTGAGTACAGGTCCACTGAAGCTTTCTTT. This translates into CASSEYRSTEAFF. The genes are TRBV10-1 and TRBJ1-1, with D possibly TRBD1 on 5 matching bases. Trimming took 1 base from V and 4 from J, leaving 7 bases between them. The CDR3 spans 13 residues. Germline V gene data show CDR1 as WNHNN and CDR2 as SYGVQD (reference sequence).

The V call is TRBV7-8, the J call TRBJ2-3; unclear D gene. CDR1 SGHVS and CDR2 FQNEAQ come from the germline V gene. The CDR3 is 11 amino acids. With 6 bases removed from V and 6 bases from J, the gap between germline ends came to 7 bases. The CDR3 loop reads CASSQQDTQYF. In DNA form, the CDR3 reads TGTGCCAGCAGTCAACAGGATACGCAGTATTTT.

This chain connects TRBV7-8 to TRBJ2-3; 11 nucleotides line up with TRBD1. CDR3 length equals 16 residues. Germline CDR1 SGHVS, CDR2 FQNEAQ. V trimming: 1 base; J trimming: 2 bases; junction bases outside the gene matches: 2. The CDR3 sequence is CASSLGDRGFTDTQYF. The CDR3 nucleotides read TGTGCCAGCAGCTTAGGGGACAGGGGGTTCACAGATACGCAGTATTTT.

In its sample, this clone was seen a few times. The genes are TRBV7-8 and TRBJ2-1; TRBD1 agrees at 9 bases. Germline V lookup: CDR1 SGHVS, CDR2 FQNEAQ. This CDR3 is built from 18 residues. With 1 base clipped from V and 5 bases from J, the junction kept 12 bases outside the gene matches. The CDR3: CASSLVGPGTGHHNEQFF. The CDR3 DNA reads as TGTGCCAGCAGCTTAGTAGGGCCCGGGACAGGGCACCACAATGAGCAGTTCTTC. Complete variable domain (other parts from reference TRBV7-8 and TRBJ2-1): GAGVSQSPRYKVAKRGQDVALRCDPISGHVSLFWYQQALGQGPEFLTYFQNEAQLDKSGLPSDRFFAERPEGSVSTLKIQRTQQEDSAVYLCASSLVGPGTGHHNEQFFGPGTRLTVL.

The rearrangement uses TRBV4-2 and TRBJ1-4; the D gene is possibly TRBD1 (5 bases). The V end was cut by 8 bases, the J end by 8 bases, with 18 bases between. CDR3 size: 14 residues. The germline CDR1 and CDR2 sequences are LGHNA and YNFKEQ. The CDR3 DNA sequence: TGTGCCAGCTCCCGTGGGGGGATGGAAGAAAAACTGTTTTTT. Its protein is CASSRGGMEEKLFF.

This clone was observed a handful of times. The CDR3 DNA follows: TGCGCCAGCAGCGGACAGGCCTACGAGCAGTACTTC. This gives the protein CASSGQAYEQYF. The chain recombines TRBV10-2 with TRBJ2-7, with 7 bases fitting TRBD1. Germline V gene lookup returns CDR1 WSHSY and CDR2 SAAADI. This CDR3 is built from 12 residues. Trimming removed 6 bases from V and 2 bases from J; junction bases left unmatched: 1.

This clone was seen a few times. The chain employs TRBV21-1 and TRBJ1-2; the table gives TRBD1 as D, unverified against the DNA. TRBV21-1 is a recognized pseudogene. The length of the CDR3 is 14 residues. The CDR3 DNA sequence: TGTGCCAGCAGCTCCCGACAGGGGGCTAGTGGCTACACCTTC. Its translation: CASSSRQGASGYTF.

DNA of the CDR3: TGCGCCAGCAGCCCCGGTCGGGTAGGGGCAGCAGAGACCCAGTACTTC. This translates into CASSPGRVGAAETQYF. The chain recombines TRBV5-1 with TRBJ2-5; a weak D match, TRBD1 (5 bases). Between the trimmed V and J ends, which lost 4 bases and 4 bases, there was a span of 20 bases. The germline gives CDR1 SGHRS, CDR2 YFSETQ. The CDR3 loop spans 16 amino acids.

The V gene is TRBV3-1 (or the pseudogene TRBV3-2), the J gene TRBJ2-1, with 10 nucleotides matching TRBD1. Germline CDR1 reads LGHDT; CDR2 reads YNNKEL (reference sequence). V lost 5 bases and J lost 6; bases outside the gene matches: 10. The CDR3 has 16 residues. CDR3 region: CASSYPTGGAPNEQFF. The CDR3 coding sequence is TGTGCCAGCAGCTACCCGACAGGGGGCGCCCCCAATGAGCAGTTCTTC.

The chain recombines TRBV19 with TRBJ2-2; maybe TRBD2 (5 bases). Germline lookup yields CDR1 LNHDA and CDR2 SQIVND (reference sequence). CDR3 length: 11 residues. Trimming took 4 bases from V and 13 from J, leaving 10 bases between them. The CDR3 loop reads CASSRGNRLFF. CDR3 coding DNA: TGTGCCAGTAGTAGAGGGAATAGGCTGTTTTTT.